What follows is one TCR beta chain and its context. What it binds is not known. Per germline, CDR1 SGHTA and CDR2 FQGNSA. CDR3 length: 14 residues. The ends were cut back, 1 base at V and 14 bases at J, with 15 bases in the middle. Treatment meaning: approximately 11-day PBMC culture with coronavirus spike peptide pools or control peptides (ViraFEST assay). This specimen comes from a study of vaccination and CD4 T cells after COVID-19. The overall study: Overlapping spike peptides of SARS-CoV-2, HCoV-NL63, HCoV-OC43 and HCoV-229E were used, and cells were stimulated with them.

With the Oncomine TCR Beta short-read assay, DNA from cultured CD4+ T cells was sequenced. A single record per CDR3 protein comes from TCRdb applying MiXCR to the PCR reads. The sample contains a few thousand distinct CDR3 sequences, around 62% of which appear only once. Sequenced material: CD4+ T cells from blood, cultured in vitro. This TCR was sampled from a human donor who had recovered from COVID-19. This chain connects TRBV7-2 to TRBJ1-6, with D possibly matching TRBD1 (6 bases). The CDR3 DNA is TGTGCCAGCAGCTTAGTCCCCAGGGGCAGCACCCTCCACTTT. Amino acid sequence: CASSLVPRGSTLHF.